The 27 T cell receptor beta chains below come from one sample, sequenced in a study of graft-versus-host responses after intestinal transplantation. Produced via immunoSEQ multiplex PCR; TCRdb's table is partial and in-frame only. The data show some 70,000 clones, 80% to 95% seen once. The source was bone marrow, collected roughly 110 weeks after intestinal transplantation. The receptors were gathered from a human patient who received an intestinal transplant, so some T cells may come from the graft donor.

This chain links TRBV7-6 with TRBJ2-3; TRBD2 matches 7 bases. V lost 5 bases and J lost 1; bases outside the gene matches: 21. CDR1 is SGHVS, CDR2 FNYEAQ, per germline. The CDR3 loop spans 20 amino acids. CDR3 DNA: TGTGCCAGCAGCACCTTCCTCTCTAGCGGCGGCTTTTATCGCACAGATACGCAGTATTTT. Residues: CASSTFLSSGGFYRTDTQYF.

V gene TRBV30 combines with J gene TRBJ2-7, with D unresolved. This CDR3 contains 12 residues. V was clipped by 5 bases and J by 4 bases, with 12 bases between them. Germline assignment: CDR1 GTSNPN and CDR2 SVGIG (reference sequence). The DNA for the CDR3 is TGTGCCTGGTACCGATTAGGTTACGAGCAGTACTTC. Encoded protein: CAWYRLGYEQYF.

The chain has TRBV15 and TRBJ2-2; 8 bases are a match to TRBD2. Germline loops: CDR1 LNHNV, CDR2 YYDKDF (reference sequence). The length of the CDR3 is 15 residues. V shed 5 bases, J shed 9 bases, and the junction held 11 bases outside the gene matches. CDR3 DNA sequence: TGTGCCACCAGCGGACCGGGACTAGATGGCCGGGAGCTGTTTTTT. Encoded protein: CATSGPGLDGRELFF.

About this clone: The sample has other DNA sequences that encode this CDR3 too. The V call is TRBV9, the J call TRBJ1-1, with unresolved D. The CDR3 runs to 14 residues. Germline values: CDR1 SGDLS, CDR2 YYNGEE. The germline V and J ends were trimmed by 0 bases and 1 base, with 7 bases remaining between them. The CDR3 protein is CASSVVPENTEAFF. The CDR3 DNA sequence: TGTGCCAGCAGCGTAGTCCCGGAGAACACTGAAGCTTTCTTT.

The chain combines TRBV6-5 with TRBJ2-2; D is ambiguous. Trimming left V 2 bases short and J 4 bases short, with 8 bases between. Germline-derived CDR1 and CDR2 are MNHEY and SVGAGI. This CDR3 contains 14 residues. The CDR3 DNA sequence: TGTGCCAGCAGTTACCTTTTGAGCACCGGGGAGCTGTTTTTT. Translated, it gives CASSYLLSTGELFF.

The rearrangement uses TRBV4-1 and TRBJ2-5; no definite D call. Germline V CDR1 and CDR2: MGHRA, YSYEKL. Trimming removed 1 base at V and 5 bases at J, with 8 bases between. The CDR3 is 13 residues long. The CDR3 loop is CASSQVVWETQYF. The CDR3 DNA is TGCGCCAGCAGCCAAGTGGTTTGGGAGACCCAGTACTTC.

This clone was seen only a few times. The V and J genes are TRBV2 and TRBJ1-5; unclear D gene. Trimming took off 3 bases at V and 1 base at J, with 4 bases between the two ends. Germline loops: CDR1 SNHLY, CDR2 FYNNEI. The CDR3 contains 13 residues. Here the CDR3 reads CASSDKSNQPQHF. CDR3 bases: TGTGCCAGCAGTGATAAAAGCAATCAGCCCCAGCATTTT.

This chain connects TRBV30 to TRBJ2-3; 9 bases are shared with TRBD2. After removal of 2 bases from V and 6 bases from J, the junction contained 6 bases not matched to a gene. The germline CDR1 and CDR2 sequences are GTSNPN and SVGIG (reference sequence). The CDR3 covers 14 residues. DNA for the CDR3: TGTGCCTGGAGTCAACTAGCGGGTATGGATACGCAGTATTTT. Protein product: CAWSQLAGMDTQYF.

This CDR3 is CASSQVGYGYTF. Written as DNA, the CDR3 is TGTGCCAGCAGCCAAGTGGGGTATGGCTACACCTTC. The chain joins TRBV14 to TRBJ1-2; D is unresolved. This CDR3 comprises 12 residues. The germline gives CDR1 SGHDN, CDR2 FVKESK. With 1 base removed from V and 5 bases from J, the gap between germline ends came to 5 bases. The variable domain in full, completed from reference TRBV14 and TRBJ1-2, reads EAGVTQFPSHSVIEKGQTVTLRCDPISGHDNLYWYRRVMGKEIKFLLHFVKESKQDESGMPNNRFLAERTGGTYSTLKVQPAELEDSGVYFCASSQVGYGYTFGSGTRLTVV.

This clone was seen a few times. J is TRBJ1-2 and V is TRBV19; TRBD1 is a possible D gene (5 bases). The CDR3 totals 14 residues. Looked up from germline, CDR1 is LNHDA and CDR2 is SQIVND (reference sequence). Trimming pared 11 bases from V and 3 bases from J, leaving 19 bases between. The CDR3 region is CAARGGFPHYGYTF. The CDR3 DNA reads TGTGCCGCGAGGGGCGGGTTCCCTCACTATGGCTACACCTTC.

The V call is TRBV9, the J call TRBJ1-2; D unresolved. The CDR3 totals 13 residues. The germline V gene encodes CDR1 SGDLS and CDR2 YYNGEE. The V and J ends lost 3 bases and 3 bases respectively, with 9 bases between them. The CDR3 loop is CASSGNTYYGYTF. CDR3 nucleotides: TGTGCCAGCAGCGGTAACACCTACTATGGCTACACCTTC.

The V and J genes are TRBV11-2 and TRBJ2-3, with D perhaps matching TRBD1 or TRBD2 (6 bases each). The V end lost 5 bases, the J end lost 0 bases, and 15 bases lay between the germline ends. CDR3 size: 16 residues. Germline V gene sequence: CDR1 SGHAT, CDR2 FQNNGV. CDR3 protein: CASSPKGGTSTDTQYF. DNA for the CDR3: TGTGCCAGCAGCCCAAAAGGGGGGACTAGCACAGATACGCAGTATTTT.

The chain couples TRBV7-9 to TRBJ2-2; D perhaps matches TRBD1 (5 bases). Germline loops: CDR1 SEHNR, CDR2 FQNEAQ (reference sequence). V was pared by 1 base and J by 5 bases, with 5 bases between. The CDR3 runs to 13 residues. CDR3: CASSLEGTGELFF. CDR3 in DNA: TGTGCCAGCAGCTTAGAGGGGACCGGGGAGCTGTTTTTT. The entire variable domain, with the rest obtained from reference TRBV7-9 and TRBJ2-2, is as follows: DTGVSQNPRHKITKRGQNVTFRCDPISEHNRLYWYRQTLGQGPEFLTYFQNEAQLEKSRLLSDRFSAERPKGSFSTLEIQRTEQGDSAMYLCASSLEGTGELFFGEGSRLTVL.

The chain recombines TRBV6-1 with TRBJ1-5; D not certain. Germline V gene data show CDR1 as MNHNS and CDR2 as SASEGT. The CDR3 is made up of 13 amino acids. Trimming pared 7 bases from V and 3 bases from J, leaving 10 bases between. The CDR3 nucleotides are TGTGCCAGCACCGCGGTTGTCAATCAGCCCCAGCATTTT. This encodes CASTAVVNQPQHF.

This chain links TRBV5-1 with TRBJ1-1, with unresolved D. This CDR3 contains 15 residues. CDR1 is SGHRS and CDR2 is YFSETQ in the germline V gene. V was shortened by 4 bases and J by 5 bases, with 18 bases between the two germline ends. Here the CDR3 reads CASSHGHTGDTEAFF. The CDR3 region has the DNA TGCGCCAGCAGCCATGGGCACACCGGGGATACTGAAGCTTTCTTT.

This chain connects TRBV6-6 to TRBJ1-2, with D perhaps matching TRBD1 (5 bases). The CDR3 extends over 12 amino acids. The ends were cut back, 7 bases at V and 4 bases at J, with 10 bases in the middle. The germline CDR1 and CDR2 sequences are MNHNY and SVGAGI (reference sequence). This chain's CDR3 is CASTDSSYGYTF. The CDR3 DNA is TGTGCCAGCACTGACAGCAGCTATGGCTACACCTTC.

The gene calls are TRBV27 and TRBJ2-7, with D tentatively TRBD2 (6 bases). The CDR3 is 16 residues long. V dropped 6 bases and J dropped 2 bases, with 20 bases sitting between them. Germline V gene sequence: CDR1 MNHEY, CDR2 SMNVEV (reference sequence). This CDR3 is CASSPSLSGLTYEQYF. The CDR3 DNA follows: TGTGCCAGCAGCCCATCATTGAGCGGGCTAACCTACGAGCAGTACTTC.

This chain uses TRBV7-3 with TRBJ2-3, with D hard to call. The CDR3 sequence is 14 residues long. V was cut by 1 base and J by 1 base, with 6 bases left in between. Germline V gene data show CDR1 as SGHTA and CDR2 as FQGTGA. The CDR3, as DNA: TGTGCCAGCAGCTTAAGGCAGCGCACAGATACGCAGTATTTT. This codes for CASSLRQRTDTQYF.

This chain links TRBV7-9 with TRBJ1-1; D call uncertain. This CDR3 is built from 9 residues. Trimming pared 0 bases from V and 14 bases from J, leaving 4 bases between. Looked up from germline, CDR1 is SEHNR and CDR2 is FQNEAQ (reference sequence). The CDR3 bases are TGTGCCAGCAGCTTAGCGGGGTTCTTT. This sequence encodes CASSLAGFF.

The V gene is TRBV6-1, the J gene TRBJ2-7; D is ambiguous. Germline values: CDR1 MNHNS, CDR2 SASEGT. The CDR3 is 13 amino acids. V lost 1 base, J lost 5 bases, and 9 bases lay in between. The CDR3 is CASSEGSVHEQYF. Written as DNA, the CDR3 is TGTGCCAGCAGTGAAGGGTCGGTTCACGAGCAGTACTTC.

The chain combines TRBV28 with TRBJ1-3; D remains ambiguous. This CDR3 spans 15 amino acids. V was trimmed by 2 bases and J by 0 bases, leaving 8 bases between them. Germline assignment: CDR1 MDHEN and CDR2 SYDVKM. As DNA, the CDR3 is TGTGCCAGCAGTTTAATTGGGTTCTCTGGAAACACCATATATTTT. It yields the protein CASSLIGFSGNTIYF.

V usage is TRBV5-6 and J usage is TRBJ2-7; D call uncertain. The CDR3 totals 14 residues. V lost 4 bases and J 2 bases, leaving 13 bases between the germline ends. Germline V gene data show CDR1 as SGHDT and CDR2 as YYEEEE. DNA for the CDR3: TGTGCCAGCAGCCCCGAGGCCAACCCCTACGAGCAGTACTTC. The encoded protein is CASSPEANPYEQYF.

J is TRBJ2-7 and V is TRBV27; possible D gene TRBD2, 6 bases. The germline gives CDR1 MNHEY, CDR2 SMNVEV (reference sequence). V lost 6 bases to trimming and J lost 2 bases, with 23 bases between them. The CDR3 runs to 17 residues. CDR3 bases: TGTGCCAGCAGCCCCTCTTGGGGGGAGGCATACCCCTACGAGCAGTACTTC. This sequence encodes CASSPSWGEAYPYEQYF.

Details on this clone: Other DNA sequences in this sample translate to the same CDR3. The chain carries TRBV7-3 and TRBJ2-3; TRBD2 matches 7 bases. Looked up from germline, CDR1 is SGHTA and CDR2 is FQGTGA. The CDR3 runs to 14 residues. The V segment lost 4 bases and the J segment 6 bases; nucleotides outside the gene matches: 7. The CDR3 nucleotides are TGTGCCAGCAGCTCTAGCGGAGATGCTGATACGCAGTATTTT. It is translated as CASSSSGDADTQYF. The variable domain in full, with the rest retrieved from reference TRBV7-3 and TRBJ2-3, is GAGVSQTPSNKVTEKGKYVELRCDPISGHTALYWYRQSLGQGPEFLIYFQGTGAADDSGLPNDRFFAVRPEGSVSTLKIQRTERGDSAVYLCASSSSGDADTQYFGPGTRLTVL.

This clone was seen only once. The gene calls are TRBV7-9 and TRBJ1-1; D ambiguous. V lost 2 bases, J lost 5 bases, and 9 bases lay in between. Germline loops: CDR1 SEHNR, CDR2 FQNEAQ (reference sequence). The CDR3 is made up of 13 amino acids. The CDR3 is CASSLKGLTEAFF. CDR3 DNA sequence: TGTGCCAGCAGCTTAAAAGGGTTGACTGAAGCTTTCTTT.

The V gene is TRBV6-5, the J gene TRBJ2-7; D not resolved. The germline V and J ends were trimmed by 5 bases and 2 bases, with 10 bases remaining between them. Germline V lookup: CDR1 MNHEY, CDR2 SVGAGI. The length of the CDR3 is 13 residues. As DNA, the CDR3 is TGTGCCAGCAGTGTTGACGGCACCTACGAGCAGTACTTC. It specifies CASSVDGTYEQYF.

This clone was seen once. The J gene is TRBJ2-1, the V gene TRBV30, with 14 bases aligning to TRBD2. Germline V gives CDR1 GTSNPN, CDR2 SVGIG (reference sequence). The CDR3 runs 14 residues. The V gene end was trimmed by 2 bases and the J gene end by 9 bases; junction bases not matched to a gene: 3. The CDR3 is CAWSPGTSGSEQFF. The CDR3 DNA follows: TGTGCCTGGAGTCCCGGGACTAGCGGGAGTGAGCAGTTCTTC. Looking up the rest from reference TRBV30 and TRBJ2-1 gives the full variable domain: SQTIHQWPATLVQPVGSPLSLECTVEGTSNPNLYWYRQAAGRGLQLLFYSVGIGQISSEVPQNLSASRPQDRQFILSSKKLLLSDSGFYLCAWSPGTSGSEQFFGPGTRLTVL.